What follows are 19 T cell receptor beta chains derived from one specimen sequenced in a study of response to subunit inactivated influenza vaccine (dated 2018 in TCRdb). The library was made by RT-PCR. Sequencing relied on an Illumina HiSeq 2500. Clones were called with MiXCR by TCRdb after fastp trimmed the public reads at Q25, and only in-frame beta chains were retained. Entries that share a CDR3 protein sequence are merged under the most common genes and DNA. In all, the sample holds hundreds of thousands of distinct CDR3 sequences, and approximately 15% of those were seen once. 5.5% to 8% of the sample comes from the top ten. The material sequenced was PBMCs from blood, taken less than 15 days before vaccination. These receptors all stem from a man aged 50-59 years who received an inactivated influenza vaccine. Donor details come from another sample of the same person, matched by shared clones.

This clonotype was detected ten times or more. The chain has TRBV20-1 and TRBJ1-2; D is ambiguous. Germline CDR1 is DFQATT and CDR2 is SNEGSKA (reference sequence). This CDR3 spans 13 amino acids. The V and J ends lost 6 bases and 0 bases respectively, with 11 bases between them. The CDR3 is CSAPVSSNYGYTF. The CDR3 bases are TGCAGTGCCCCGGTCTCTTCTAACTATGGCTACACCTTC.

This clonotype was found many times. The chain recombines TRBV20-1 with TRBJ2-7; D not resolved. V lost 7 bases and J lost 0, with 16 bases in between. The germline gives CDR1 DFQATT, CDR2 SNEGSKA (reference sequence). This CDR3 contains 14 residues. DNA of the CDR3: TGCAGTGGCACAACGGTGCAGACCTCCTACGAGCAGTACTTC. It specifies CSGTTVQTSYEQYF.

The chain joins TRBV7-9 to TRBJ1-2; a weak D match, TRBD1 (6 bases). The germline CDR1 and CDR2 sequences are SEHNR and FQNEAQ (reference sequence). The CDR3 length is 15 residues. Trimming shortened V by 5 bases and J by 3 bases, and 16 bases separated the two germline ends. The CDR3 loop reads CASSPRGKGDYGYTF. The CDR3 nucleotides read TGTGCCAGCAGCCCGAGGGGCAAGGGGGACTATGGCTACACCTTC.

The genes are TRBV6-2 or TRBV6-3 and TRBJ2-1, with D maybe TRBD2 (5 bases). There are 15 residues in the CDR3. Trimming took off 7 bases at V and 2 bases at J, with 15 bases between the two ends. Per the germline V gene, CDR1 is MNHEY and CDR2 is SVGEGT. The CDR3 DNA reads as TGTGCCAGCAAGGCGGGCCTCGTCCCCTACAATGAGCAGTTCTTC. Translated, it gives CASKAGLVPYNEQFF.

The V gene is TRBV4-1, the J gene TRBJ1-5, with D uncertain. Trimming cost V 0 bases and J 5 bases, with 14 bases left between them. The CDR3 has 16 amino acids. Per the germline V gene, CDR1 is MGHRA and CDR2 is YSYEKL. CDR3 sequence: CASSQEGNSRHQPQHF. CDR3 in DNA: TGCGCCAGCAGCCAAGAAGGCAACAGCCGTCATCAGCCCCAGCATTTT.

This clonotype showed up just a few times. The chain couples TRBV6-2 or TRBV6-3 to TRBJ2-2, with D perhaps TRBD1 (5 bases). CDR3 length equals 17 residues. Germline V CDR1 and CDR2: MNHEY, SVGEGT. The V gene lost 0 bases and the J gene lost 2 bases, with 13 bases spanning the gap. CDR3 bases: TGTGCCAGCAGTTACTCTCAGGGAAATCCCAACACCGGGGAGCTGTTTTTT. It yields the protein CASSYSQGNPNTGELFF.

This clonotype occurred a few times. The CDR3 DNA reads as TGCGCCAGCAGCTTAGATGACAGAAACACTGAAGCTTTCTTT. It encodes CASSLDDRNTEAFF. The chain employs TRBV5-1 and TRBJ1-1, with D possibly TRBD1 on 5 matching bases. The V end lost 2 bases, the J end lost 2 bases, and 10 bases lay between the germline ends. Germline CDR1 and CDR2: SGHRS and YFSETQ. The CDR3 spans 14 residues. Variable domain in full (rest from reference TRBV5-1 and TRBJ1-1): KAGVTQTPRYLIKTRGQQVTLSCSPISGHRSVSWYQQTPGQGLQFLFEYFSETQRNKGNFPGRFSGRQFSNSRSEMNVSTLELGDSALYLCASSLDDRNTEAFFGQGTRLTVV.

This clonotype was observed a few times. The chain couples TRBV7-9 to TRBJ1-1; D gene uncertain. Germline CDR1 reads SEHNR; CDR2 reads FQNEAQ (reference sequence). The CDR3 is made up of 13 amino acids. The V end lost 5 bases, the J end lost 3 bases, and 10 bases lay between the germline ends. CDR3 sequence (DNA): TGTGCCAGCAGCCCCACGTCGGACACTGAAGCTTTCTTT. This gives the protein CASSPTSDTEAFF. Filled out from reference TRBV7-9 and TRBJ1-1, the complete variable domain reads DTGVSQNPRHKITKRGQNVTFRCDPISEHNRLYWYRQTLGQGPEFLTYFQNEAQLEKSRLLSDRFSAERPKGSFSTLEIQRTEQGDSAMYLCASSPTSDTEAFFGQGTRLTVV.

V usage is TRBV5-1 and J usage is TRBJ2-7; 8 bases line up with TRBD1. V shed 0 bases, J shed 2 bases, and the junction held 1 base outside the gene matches. The germline V gene encodes CDR1 SGHRS and CDR2 YFSETQ. The length of the CDR3 is 14 residues. CDR3 in DNA: TGCGCCAGCAGCTTGGTGGACAGGGCCTACGAGCAGTACTTC. Its protein is CASSLVDRAYEQYF.

The gene calls are TRBV5-1 and TRBJ2-7, with TRBD2 as a possible D gene (6 bases). CDR1 is SGHRS and CDR2 is YFSETQ in the germline V gene. V was trimmed by 0 bases and J by 3 bases, leaving 13 bases between them. The CDR3 is 15 amino acids. The DNA for the CDR3 is TGCGCCAGCAGCTTGGGGATAGCGGAGCGCTACGAGCAGTACTTC. Translation: CASSLGIAERYEQYF. The variable domain in full, completed from reference TRBV5-1 and TRBJ2-7, reads KAGVTQTPRYLIKTRGQQVTLSCSPISGHRSVSWYQQTPGQGLQFLFEYFSETQRNKGNFPGRFSGRQFSNSRSEMNVSTLELGDSALYLCASSLGIAERYEQYFGPGTRLTVT.

V and J are TRBV18 and TRBJ2-7; D ambiguous. The CDR3 sequence is 14 residues long. The V gene's germline CDR1 is KGHSH and CDR2 LQKENI. Between the trimmed V and J ends, which lost 2 bases and 2 bases, there was a span of 10 bases. The CDR3 bases are TGTGCCAGCTCACCATCCCCCCCTCCCTACGAGCAGTACTTC. Protein product: CASSPSPPPYEQYF.

The chain employs TRBV20-1 and TRBJ2-7; 11 bases agree with TRBD1. Trimming at V came to 3 bases and at J to 2 bases, leaving 3 bases not matched to a gene. The CDR3 is 14 amino acids. Germline lookup yields CDR1 DFQATT and CDR2 SNEGSKA (reference sequence). CDR3 in amino acids: CSASRGQGAYEQYF. CDR3 sequence (DNA): TGCAGTGCTAGCCGGGGACAGGGGGCCTACGAGCAGTACTTC.

This clonotype was seen a few times. The chain uses TRBV11-2 and TRBJ2-7; 10 nucleotides line up with TRBD2. V gave up 5 bases and J gave up 1 base; unmatched junction bases: 8. The germline V gene encodes CDR1 SGHAT and CDR2 FQNNGV. CDR3 size: 16 residues. CDR3 amino acids: CASSPQLAGPSYEQYF. As DNA, the CDR3 is TGTGCCAGCAGCCCTCAACTAGCGGGACCGTCCTACGAGCAGTACTTC.

CDR3 sequence: CASSLAAGGLAFF. The CDR3 region has the DNA TGTGCCAGCAGCTTAGCGGCAGGGGGCCTTGCTTTCTTT. The V and J genes are TRBV11-2 and TRBJ1-1, with 8 bases matching TRBD1. The CDR3 has 13 amino acids. V lost 1 base to trimming and J lost 11 bases; unmatched junction nucleotides: 6. Germline CDR1 is SGHAT and CDR2 is FQNNGV.

The V and J genes are TRBV6-1 and TRBJ2-2; D assignment may be TRBD1 or TRBD2 (5 bases each). Germline V gives CDR1 MNHNS, CDR2 SASEGT. Between the trimmed V and J ends, which lost 8 bases and 6 bases, there was a span of 16 bases. This CDR3 comprises 14 residues. The CDR3 here is CASLRGRDAGELFF. For the CDR3, the DNA is TGTGCCAGCTTACGGGGCCGTGACGCCGGGGAGCTGTTTTTT.

V gene TRBV9 combines with J gene TRBJ1-4; TRBD1 matches 10 bases. Germline V gives CDR1 SGDLS, CDR2 YYNGEE. V lost 0 bases and J lost 5; bases outside the gene matches: 4. The CDR3 totals 16 residues. CDR3: CASSVDPGQGNEKLFF. Here the CDR3 DNA reads TGTGCCAGCAGCGTAGATCCGGGACAGGGGAATGAAAAACTGTTTTTT.

The table lists this clonotype with a few counts. The chain is built from TRBV6-2 or TRBV6-3 and TRBJ2-1, with 7 bases identical to TRBD1. This CDR3 is built from 16 residues. V shed 2 bases and J 7 bases; nucleotides not matched to a gene: 11. Germline loops: CDR1 MNHEY, CDR2 SVGEGT. The CDR3 DNA reads TGTGCCAGCAGTTACCGTGCAGGGGGTTTCTTAAATGAGCAGTTCTTC. Translation: CASSYRAGGFLNEQFF.

This clonotype was recorded many times. V gene TRBV29-1 combines with J gene TRBJ2-1, with 9 nucleotides matching TRBD1. Unmatched junction bases numbered 5, after V lost 7 bases and J lost 7 bases. Looked up from germline, CDR1 is SQVTM and CDR2 is ANQGSEA. The CDR3 has 12 residues. CDR3 DNA: TGCAGCGGGGACAGGGAGGTTAATGAGCAGTTCTTC. Translating it yields CSGDREVNEQFF.

This clonotype was recorded at least ten times. The rearrangement links TRBV27 to TRBJ1-1; 12 positions match TRBD1. The J segment lost 5 bases and the V segment lost 3 bases, leaving 10 bases of the junction unmatched. Germline V gene data show CDR1 as MNHEY and CDR2 as SMNVEV (reference sequence). This CDR3 region has 17 residues. The CDR3 DNA reads as TGTGCCAGCAGTTTCGGGACAGGGGGCGCGATAAGGACTGAAGCTTTCTTT. The encoded protein is CASSFGTGGAIRTEAFF.